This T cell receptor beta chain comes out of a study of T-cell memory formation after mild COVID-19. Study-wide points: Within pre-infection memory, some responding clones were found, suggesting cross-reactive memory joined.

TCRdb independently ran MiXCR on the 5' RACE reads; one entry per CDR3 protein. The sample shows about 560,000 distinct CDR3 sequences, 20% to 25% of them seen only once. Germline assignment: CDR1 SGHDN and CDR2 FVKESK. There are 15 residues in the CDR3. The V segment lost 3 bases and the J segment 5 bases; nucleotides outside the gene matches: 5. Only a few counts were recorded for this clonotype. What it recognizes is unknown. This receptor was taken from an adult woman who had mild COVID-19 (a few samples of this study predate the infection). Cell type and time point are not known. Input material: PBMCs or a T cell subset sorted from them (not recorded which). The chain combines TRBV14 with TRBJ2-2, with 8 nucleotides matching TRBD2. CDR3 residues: CASSQAGTRTGELFF. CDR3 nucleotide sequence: TGTGCCAGCAGCCAGGCCGGGACTAGAACCGGGGAGCTGTTTTTT.